Here is one T cell receptor (beta chain) with its context. The antigen remains unidentified. Each case's diagnosis was confirmed by two pathologists on H&E. CDR3 length equals 15 residues. Trimming shortened V by 1 base and J by 4 bases, and 14 bases separated the two germline ends. CDR1 is SGHTA, CDR2 FQGTGA, per germline. This specimen comes from a study of immune evolution from preneoplasia to lung adenocarcinoma. Study-wide results and limits: Top clone share appeared to fall from AAH through AIS, MIA, adenocarcinoma. Later-stage lesions seemingly showed higher T cell density and diversity than normal lung.

Sequencing was performed with immunoSEQ multiplex PCR; in TCRdb, only in-frame clones are kept and a portion is missing. The table has 2,000 to 3,000 clones, around 84% seen once. Material: FFPE invasive lung adenocarcinoma tissue. The sequence was obtained from a person aged 70 to 85 with invasive lung adenocarcinoma. This rearrangement joins TRBV7-3 to TRBJ2-7, with D possibly TRBD1 on 6 matching bases. CDR3 sequence reads: CASSLSSQGTYEQYF. For the CDR3, the DNA is TGTGCCAGCAGCTTAAGTAGCCAGGGGACGTACGAGCAGTACTTC.